This T cell receptor beta chain was sequenced for a study of beta chain features in type 1 diabetes. Study overall: Healthy donors, compared against patients, showed similar age, gender and cell yields.

The study's findings and limits: PCR, the amplification step, might favor shorter templates, equally in patients and controls. People with Type 1 diabetes carried modestly yet significantly shorter TCRB CDR3s in all four CD4+ subsets.

Every isolated RNA sample was fully reverse transcribed, so sequencing captured expressed TCRB transcripts. Read counts averaged roughly 4 million for samples of naive, central memory and regulatory T cells. Sequencing used immunoSEQ multiplex PCR; TCRdb keeps in-frame clones, though not all of them. Of about 900,000 clones detected, about a sixth appear once; the ten largest clones hold 0.023%. Germline-derived CDR1 and CDR2 are SGHKS and YYEKEE (reference sequence). V was trimmed by 1 base and J by 0 bases, leaving 14 bases between them. The CDR3 has 16 amino acids. This clone showed up just a few times. The antigen is not known.

The sequence was obtained from a woman aged 18-30 years in good health. The chain combines TRBV5-5 with TRBJ2-7, with a weak D call TRBD1 (5 bases). The sample taken for sequencing was naive CD4+ T cells from blood. CDR3 sequence: CASSLLGGASSYEQYF. CDR3 nucleotide sequence: TGTGCCAGCAGCTTGTTAGGTGGGGCCAGCTCCTACGAGCAGTACTTC.